This T cell receptor beta chain was sequenced for a study of OX40 agonist ivuxolimab in advanced cancers. Profiling relied on immunoSEQ multiplex PCR, and the TCRdb table lists in-frame clones only, not all of them. The sample lists tens of thousands of clones, around 84% occurring once. CDR1 is SSHAT, CDR2 FNYEAQ, per germline (reference sequence). V was cut by 8 bases and J by 0 bases, with 7 bases left in between. This CDR3 is 13 amino acids long. The clonotype comes from an adult with an advanced solid tumor such as melanoma, head and neck, liver or kidney cancer. The chain recombines TRBV7-7 with TRBJ1-4; D remains ambiguous. Here the sequenced sample was CD4+ or CD8+ T cells sorted from blood, taken in a trial of the OX40 agonist ivuxolimab. CDR3 loop: CASASSTNEKLFF. In DNA, the CDR3 is TGTGCCAGCGCGTCATCAACTAATGAAAAACTGTTTTTT.